This is a list of T cell receptor beta chains from one sample in a study of T cell responses to AZD1222 COVID-19 vaccine. Libraries were prepared by immunoSEQ multiplex PCR; TCRdb keeps only in-frame clonotypes and omits some of them. The sample records 250,000 to 300,000 clones, 85% to 95% being singletons. This sample comprised peripheral blood, obtained 28 days after the second AZD1222 dose. The receptors shown here come from an adult who received the AZD1222 COVID-19 vaccine. Each CDR3 is given with its conserved first and last residue. D genes are given only for firm matches. Expanded clones get a size class; other rows say once, few or many, or leave the size out.

CDR3aa	CDR3nt	j_gene	v_gene	d_gene	abundance
CASRNRPQETQYF	TGTGCCAGCCGCAACAGGCCCCAAGAGACCCAGTACTTC	TRBJ2-5	TRBV6-1	.	.
CASSLRGLSGQYF	TGTGCCAGCAGCTTGCGGGGACTGAGTGGGCAGTACTTC	TRBJ2-7	TRBV5-4	.	.
CASSLSQGADAVLEQYF	TGTGCCAGCAGTTTATCACAGGGGGCTGACGCAGTGTTGGAGCAGTACTTC	TRBJ2-7	TRBV28	TRBD1	.
CAISFTGTSGELFF	TGTGCCATCAGCTTTACCGGGACCTCCGGGGAGCTGTTTTTT	TRBJ2-2	TRBV10-3	.	.
CSVDYSGRGTDTQYF	TGCAGCGTTGACTACTCGGGAAGGGGCACAGATACGCAGTATTTT	TRBJ2-3	TRBV29-1	.	.
CASSPFGGELFF	TGTGCCAGCAGTCCGTTTGGCGGGGAGCTGTTTTTT	TRBJ2-2	TRBV6-5	.	.
CASIRGNSNQPQHF	TGTGCCAGCATTCGCGGTAATAGCAATCAGCCCCAGCATTTT	TRBJ1-5	TRBV28	.	.
CASSLAQDQPQHF	TGTGCCAGCAGCTTAGCCCAGGACCAGCCCCAGCATTTT	TRBJ1-5	TRBV7-2	.	.
CASSEYPQGVEHF	TGTGCCAGCAGTGAATACCCACAGGGCGTAGAGCATTTT	TRBJ1-5	TRBV6-1	.	.
CASSRTGDGYTF	TGTGCCAGCTCCCGGACAGGGGATGGCTACACCTTC	TRBJ1-2	TRBV18	TRBD1	.
CASSPLAGGTDTQYF	TGTGCCAGTAGTCCGCTAGCGGGGGGCACAGATACGCAGTATTTT	TRBJ2-3	TRBV19	TRBD2	.
CATSDPRTGDDEQYF	TGTGCCACCAGTGATCCCCGAACCGGAGACGACGAGCAGTACTTC	TRBJ2-7	TRBV24-1	.	once
CASSESSGNTDTQYF	TGTGCCAGCAGTGAATCTAGCGGAAACACAGATACGCAGTATTTT	TRBJ2-3	TRBV6-4	TRBD2	.
CAWEGLAGFTDTQYF	TGTGCCTGGGAAGGACTAGCGGGGTTCACAGATACGCAGTATTTT	TRBJ2-3	TRBV30	TRBD2	.
CASSLLGGNQPQHF	TGTGCCAGCAGTTTATTGGGGGGAAATCAGCCCCAGCATTTT	TRBJ1-5	TRBV28	.	.
CASSERTGREKLFF	TGTGCCAGCAGTGAAAGGACAGGACGGGAAAAACTGTTTTTT	TRBJ1-4	TRBV2	TRBD1	.
CASSPYKGAGELFF	TGTGCCAGCTCACCCTACAAGGGGGCCGGGGAGCTGTTTTTT	TRBJ2-2	TRBV18	.	.
CATSRAGSRVQDEKLFF	TGTGCCACCAGCAGAGCGGGCTCTAGGGTACAGGATGAAAAACTGTTTTTT	TRBJ1-4	TRBV15	.	.
CASSRRLAASTDTQYF	TGTGCCAGCAGCCGTCGACTAGCGGCTAGCACAGATACGCAGTATTTT	TRBJ2-3	TRBV28	TRBD2	.
CASSFRSLGTSGHNEQFF	TGTGCCAGCAGTTTCCGCTCCCTCGGGACTAGCGGACACAATGAGCAGTTCTTC	TRBJ2-1	TRBV28	TRBD2	.
CASSQDGDSDTQYF	TGTGCCAGCAGCCAAGACGGGGATTCAGATACGCAGTATTTT	TRBJ2-3	TRBV3-1/TRBV3-2	.	.
CASSETGNSPLHF	TGTGCCAGCAGTGAAACGGGTAATTCACCCCTCCACTTT	TRBJ1-6	TRBV2	.	.
CASRGGEQYF	TGTGCCAGCAGAGGCGGCGAGCAGTACTTC	TRBJ2-7	TRBV2	.	.
CASSSIRTGAKYGYTF	TGTGCCAGCAGCTCCATCAGGACAGGCGCCAAGTATGGCTACACCTTC	TRBJ1-2	TRBV11-2	TRBD1	.
CASSPTLIRHLTYEQYF	TGTGCCAGCAGCCCCACCCTAATAAGACATCTCACCTACGAGCAGTACTTC	TRBJ2-7	TRBV28	.	.
CASSLGRGEAFF	TGTGCCAGCAGCTTAGGCCGGGGAGAAGCTTTCTTT	TRBJ1-1	TRBV13	.	once
CASSDTGTGGMNEQFF	TGTGCCAGCAGCGACACCGGGACAGGGGGGATGAATGAGCAGTTCTTC	TRBJ2-1	TRBV9	TRBD1	.
CATSDFGELFF	TGTGCCACCAGTGATTTCGGGGAGCTGTTTTTT	TRBJ2-2	TRBV24-1	.	.
CASAGRNTGELFF	TGCGCCAGCGCGGGAAGGAACACCGGGGAGCTGTTTTTT	TRBJ2-2	TRBV10-2	.	.
CASSSRRGGTYEQYF	TGTGCCAGCAGTTCCCGGCGGGGCGGGACCTACGAGCAGTACTTC	TRBJ2-7	TRBV2	.	.
CASSKFGLDREDPYQPQHF	TGTGCCAGCAGCAAGTTTGGGTTGGACAGGGAAGATCCTTATCAGCCCCAGCATTTT	TRBJ1-5	TRBV21-1	.	.
CASSPRGPDEKLFF	TGTGCCAGCAGTCCCAGGGGGCCGGATGAAAAACTGTTTTTT	TRBJ1-4	TRBV28	TRBD1	.
CASSRNPGANVLTF	TGTGCCAGCAGCAGAAATCCTGGGGCCAACGTCCTGACTTTC	TRBJ2-6	TRBV7-9	.	.
CASSHRLAANPYEQYF	TGTGCCAGCAGCCACAGACTAGCGGCAAACCCCTACGAGCAGTACTTC	TRBJ2-7	TRBV3-1/TRBV3-2	TRBD2	.
CAISGAGRNGYTF	TGTGCCATCAGTGGGGCGGGGAGGAATGGCTACACCTTC	TRBJ1-2	TRBV10-3	.	.
CASSSTMTRGYEQYF	TGCGCCAGCAGCTCCACGATGACTAGGGGGTACGAGCAGTACTTC	TRBJ2-7	TRBV5-1	.	.
CASSFSGGIDTQYF	TGTGCCAGCAGCTTCTCGGGGGGCATTGATACGCAGTATTTT	TRBJ2-3	TRBV7-3	.	once
CASSIIGPNTGELFF	TGTGCCAGTAGTATCATCGGTCCGAACACCGGGGAGCTGTTTTTT	TRBJ2-2	TRBV19	.	many
CASSQGRPNFGYTF	TGTGCCAGCAGCCAGGGACGGCCGAATTTTGGCTACACCTTC	TRBJ1-2	TRBV13	.	.
CASSKLQGSGYTF	TGTGCCAGCAGCAAACTACAAGGGTCTGGCTACACCTTC	TRBJ1-2	TRBV6-2/TRBV6-3	.	.
CASSPGLAANNEQFF	TGTGCCAGTAGTCCTGGACTAGCGGCCAACAATGAGCAGTTCTTC	TRBJ2-1	TRBV19	TRBD2	.
CASSRTSGVNEQFF	TGTGCCAGCAGTAGGACTAGCGGGGTCAATGAGCAGTTCTTC	TRBJ2-1	TRBV6-2/TRBV6-3	TRBD2	.
CSASRGPKDTQYF	TGCAGTGCTAGTAGAGGCCCTAAAGATACGCAGTATTTT	TRBJ2-3	TRBV20-1	.	.
CSAQGAGEAFF	TGCAGTGCTCAGGGGGCCGGTGAAGCTTTCTTT	TRBJ1-1	TRBV20-1	TRBD1	.
CASSLLDRAGNTIYF	TGTGCCAGCAGCCTATTGGACAGGGCTGGAAACACCATATATTTT	TRBJ1-3	TRBV3-1/TRBV3-2	TRBD1	.
CASSLGQKDEQYF	TGTGCCAGCAGCTTAGGGCAGAAGGACGAGCAGTACTTC	TRBJ2-7	TRBV7-9	.	.
CATSRDWGEGYTF	TGTGCCACCAGCAGAGATTGGGGGGAAGGCTACACCTTC	TRBJ1-2	TRBV15	.	.
CASGVGGPYTEAFF	TGCGCCAGCGGTGTAGGGGGGCCATACACTGAAGCTTTCTTT	TRBJ1-1	TRBV5-1	.	.
CASSPGTGGRQPQHF	TGTGCCAGCAGCCCCGGGACAGGGGGGCGTCAGCCCCAGCATTTT	TRBJ1-5	TRBV7-2	TRBD1	.
CASSDSSRVGLPFF	TGTGCCAGCAGTGACTCCTCAAGGGTTGGGTTACCGTTCTTC	TRBJ2-1	TRBV6-4	.	few
CASSYRAGGNEQFF	TGTGCCAGCAGTTACAGGGCGGGAGGGAACGAGCAGTTCTTC	TRBJ2-1	TRBV6-5	TRBD2	.
CASSFDRNGYTF	TGCGCCAGCAGCTTCGACAGAAATGGCTACACCTTC	TRBJ1-2	TRBV5-1	.	.
CASSTIAEWGTDTQYF	TGTGCCAGCAGCACCATAGCGGAGTGGGGCACAGATACGCAGTATTTT	TRBJ2-3	TRBV9	.	.
CASSYGQYYGYTF	TGTGCCAGCAGCTACGGACAGTACTATGGCTACACCTTC	TRBJ1-2	TRBV27	.	.
CASSPQRGSVGHEQYF	TGCGCCAGCAGCCCTCAACGGGGATCGGTTGGGCACGAGCAGTACTTC	TRBJ2-7	TRBV4-1	.	.